The subject of this entry is one T cell receptor (beta chain). Its antigen remains undetermined. One base away there is no much larger clone; base qualities are not given. The donors were healthy, HIV-negative adults who had no recently reported acute infections or vaccinations. Only Caucasian adults living in Nashville, Tennessee, USA were represented among the donors. CD4+ T cells were enriched by magnetic negative selection; naive cells were then positively selected on CD45RA, and the negative fraction formed the memory subset. Blood was obtained by leukapheresis, after which PBMCs were separated by Ficoll-Histopaque density gradient centrifugation and cryopreserved in liquid nitrogen vapor phase. Purity and quantity of every magnetically sorted T cell population were checked by analytical flow cytometry. From each sorted fraction, genomic DNA was isolated and quantified by UV absorbance on a Nanodrop 2000c.

This sample was taken from a study of shared clonotypes between healthy human individuals (dated by TCRdb to between 2020 and 2021). Regarding the research as a whole: The cohort included a few men and two women between 18 and 49 years of age. For each donor, CD4 naive and CD4 memory were each given three plates, CD8 naive was given two plates, and CD8 memory was given one plate. The study deeply sequenced blood TCR repertoires of five healthy adults to estimate repertoire size and the extent of clonotype sharing between individuals. To increase sequencing depth and limit assay-specific biases, different laboratories used diverse techniques to prepare libraries and sequence TCR repertoires. Between about 0.9 and 8.9 billion PBMCs per donor were obtained by leukapheresis. General study outcomes and caveats: Sharing across a few donors was observed for 4.5% to 6.5% of naive CD4, over 3% of naive CD8, roughly 2.4% of memory CD4, and about 0.4% of memory CD8 clonotypes. Compared with non-shared clonotypes, the clonotypes found in all four sorted-subset donors had higher generation probabilities. Because the study included a small number of donors, the genetic and exposure-history diversity represented was limited. Even with the large sequencing depth, rarefaction of the sorted-subset datasets indicated that sequencing was incomplete. Sampling was limited to blood, and TCR repertoires in tissue likely differ from TCR repertoires in blood. Naive subsets generally had larger estimated clonotype richness than memory subsets did. Pairwise subsampling led to the expectation that sequencing depth would affect the degree of clonotype sharing among donors.

CDR3 length: 14 amino acids, cysteine to phenylalanine. Only the CDR3 DNA stays, 42 bases, in frame from base 1. For CDR1 and CDR2, the germline V gene (reference sequence) lists LNHDA and SQIVND. V and J lose 5 bases and 1 base, and a span of 12 bases separates them. Using the deep immunoSEQ assay, TCR CDR3 regions were amplified from genomic DNA by multiplex PCR. For each cell subset, the extracted genomic DNA was distributed evenly across all wells of several immunoSEQ 96-well plates, and each plate served as one replicate. For sorted subsets, about 220 ng of genomic DNA, equivalent to some 33,000 T cell genomes, went into each replicate PCR. Purified libraries were measured with a Qubit 3.0 fluorometer, size-checked on a Bioanalyzer 2100, and measured again with the KAPA Library Quantification kit. Every immunoSEQ 96-well plate was sequenced on a separate single-read 150-cycle Illumina NextSeq 550 flow cell. In the source study's methods: Because the immunoSEQ output included only junctional sequences and no quality scores, the filtering could not be the same as the filtering used for full-length reads. To assign V/J genes and CDR3, sequences were annotated against IMGT germline references using PyIR, a Python wrapper for IgBLAST v1.9. Reads with weak V/J assignments (E-value above 1e-6), missing CDR3, stop codons, out-of-frame junctions, or ambiguous translated residues were removed. V3J clonotypes were defined as sequences sharing the same inferred V gene, J gene, and CDR3 amino acid sequence. Percentage overlap between repertoires was computed as shared unique clonotypes divided by the size of the smaller repertoire. Three approaches were used to assess repertoire richness: RTK rarefaction, the Chao1 estimator, and Recon v2.1 estimates of unobserved clonotypes. Generation probabilities for all TCRbeta clonotypes obtained by the gDNA method from a handful of donors were computed using OLGA. In its TCRdb copy, this immuneACCESS table keeps in-frame sequences only and misses some clones. Where compared with another copy, unresolved V genes explain less than half of these, and the others have no known cause. The D gene and trimming were derived from the DNA, and the V and J assignments and clone size from that table. The sample profile shows some 1,100,000 clones; around 78% of them were found once. The top ten hold 0.52% of the sample.

The TCR sequence derives from a man aged 18 to 30 in good health. Some clones in this sample may be carry-over from other donors' samples. Recombination joined TRBV19 with TRBJ2-7; TRBD2 is a possible D gene, resting on 5 matching bases. Material for sequencing was memory CD4+ T cells from PBMCs. Read against the paper, the sample's cell subset or site label means: CD45RA-negative fraction. CDR3 reads: CASSLPGVSYEQYF. The nucleotide sequence reads as follows: TGTGCCAGTAGTCTTCCCGGGGTTTCCTACGAGCAGTACTTC. Beyond the CDR3, the reference TRBV19 and TRBJ2-7 genes provide the residues; the full variable domain reads: DGGITQSPKYLFRKEGQNVTLSCEQNLNHDAMYWYRQDPGQGLRLIYYSQIVNDFQKGDIAEGYSVSREKKESFPLTVTSAQKNPTAFYLCASSLPGVSYEQYFGPGTRLTVT.